This is a list of T cell receptor beta chains from one sample in a study of glioma-infiltrating T cells after dendritic cell vaccination. Method: immunoSEQ multiplex PCR; TCRdb's copy keeps in-frame clones and lacks some. The repertoire has tens of thousands of clones, roughly 83% of them found once; the top ten carry less than 20%. Sequences were derived from blood, sampled after dendritic cell vaccination. These receptors were taken from a human donor with glioblastoma. CDR3s include the opening cysteine and the closing phenylalanine or tryptophan. D genes are given only for firm matches. A clone size is listed for some rows: how often the clone was seen (once, few, many), or a class if it is expanded.

D,V,J,size,CDR3,DNA
-,TRBV11-2,TRBJ1-1,few,CASSLDYIQRGTEAFF,TGTGCCAGCAGCTTAGATTATATTCAGAGAGGAACTGAAGCTTTCTTT
TRBD2,TRBV27,TRBJ2-5,-,CASSLSRGTETQYF,TGTGCCAGCAGTTTATCGCGGGGGACGGAGACCCAGTACTTC
TRBD1,TRBV11-2,TRBJ1-1,-,CASSLWSRRDRDTEAFF,TGTGCCAGCAGCTTATGGTCGAGAAGGGACAGGGACACTGAAGCTTTCTTT
-,TRBV7-8,TRBJ1-5,-,CASSGEVTNQPQHF,TGTGCCAGCAGTGGCGAGGTGACCAATCAGCCCCAGCATTTT
-,TRBV5-4,TRBJ1-1,-,CASSLNSRGTTEAFF,TGTGCCAGCAGCCTAAATTCCCGGGGGACCACTGAAGCTTTCTTT
-,TRBV5-1,TRBJ2-3,-,CASSLDITDTQYF,TGCGCCAGCAGCTTGGATATCACAGATACGCAGTATTTT
-,TRBV9,TRBJ1-5,-,CASSEASNQPQHF,TGTGCCAGCAGCGAAGCTAGCAATCAGCCCCAGCATTTT
TRBD2,TRBV6-4,TRBJ2-1,few,CASSDSTSGADEQFF,TGTGCCAGCAGTGACTCGACTAGCGGGGCGGATGAGCAGTTCTTC
TRBD2,TRBV27,TRBJ2-5,few,CASSQPRTSGGAETQYF,TGTGCCAGCAGTCAACCCAGGACTAGCGGGGGAGCGGAGACCCAGTACTTC
TRBD1,TRBV7-2,TRBJ1-4,once,CASSLRQGLEKLFF,TGTGCCAGCAGCTTAAGACAGGGACTTGAAAAACTGTTTTTT
-,TRBV4-1,TRBJ1-1,once,CASSQTTRGRLEMNTEAFF,TGCGCCAGCAGCCAGACGACCAGGGGACGTTTAGAGATGAACACTGAAGCTTTCTTT
-,TRBV5-1,TRBJ2-6,-,CASSLYHSSGANVLTF,TGCGCCAGCAGCTTGTATCATAGCTCTGGGGCCAACGTCCTGACTTTC